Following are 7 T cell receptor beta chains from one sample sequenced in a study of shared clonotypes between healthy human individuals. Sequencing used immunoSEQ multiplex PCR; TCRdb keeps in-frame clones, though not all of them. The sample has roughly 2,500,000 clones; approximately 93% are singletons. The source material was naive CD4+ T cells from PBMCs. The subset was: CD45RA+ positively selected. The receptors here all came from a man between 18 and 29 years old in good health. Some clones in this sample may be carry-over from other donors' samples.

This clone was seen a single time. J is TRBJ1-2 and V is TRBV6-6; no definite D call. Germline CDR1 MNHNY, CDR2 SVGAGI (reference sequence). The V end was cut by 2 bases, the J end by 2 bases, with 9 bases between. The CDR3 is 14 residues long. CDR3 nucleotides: TGTGCCAGCAGTTACGGGATTACGAACTATGGCTACACCTTC. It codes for CASSYGITNYGYTF.

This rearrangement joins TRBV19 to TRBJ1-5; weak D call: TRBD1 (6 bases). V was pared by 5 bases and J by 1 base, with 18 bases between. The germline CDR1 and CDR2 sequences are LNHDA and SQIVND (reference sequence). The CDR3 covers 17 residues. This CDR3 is CASSAPDGQPSNQPQHF. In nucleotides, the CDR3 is TGTGCCAGTAGTGCTCCCGACGGACAGCCAAGCAATCAGCCCCAGCATTTT.

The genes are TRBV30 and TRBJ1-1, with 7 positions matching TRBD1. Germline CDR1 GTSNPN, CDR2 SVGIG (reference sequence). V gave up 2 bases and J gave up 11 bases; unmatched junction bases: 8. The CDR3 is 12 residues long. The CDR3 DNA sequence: TGTGCCTGGAGTTCCCACGACAGGGATGCTTTCTTT. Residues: CAWSSHDRDAFF. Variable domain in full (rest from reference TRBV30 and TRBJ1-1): SQTIHQWPATLVQPVGSPLSLECTVEGTSNPNLYWYRQAAGRGLQLLFYSVGIGQISSEVPQNLSASRPQDRQFILSSKKLLLSDSGFYLCAWSSHDRDAFFGQGTRLTVV.

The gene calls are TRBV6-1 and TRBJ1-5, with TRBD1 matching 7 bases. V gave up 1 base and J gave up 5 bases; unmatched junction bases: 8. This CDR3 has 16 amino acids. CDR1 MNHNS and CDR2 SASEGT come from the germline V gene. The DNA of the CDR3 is TGTGCCAGCAGTGAAGTAATGAGACAGGGCCATCAGCCCCAGCATTTT. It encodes CASSEVMRQGHQPQHF.

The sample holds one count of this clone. The CDR3 protein is CASSHPGAHDTEAFF. The CDR3 nucleotides are TGTGCCAGCAGTCATCCGGGGGCGCACGACACTGAAGCTTTCTTT. The chain uses TRBV6-5 and TRBJ1-1; the D gene is possibly TRBD1 (6 bases). The CDR3 is 15 amino acids. Trimming pared 5 bases from V and 3 bases from J, leaving 16 bases between. From germline, CDR1 is MNHEY and CDR2 SVGAGI.

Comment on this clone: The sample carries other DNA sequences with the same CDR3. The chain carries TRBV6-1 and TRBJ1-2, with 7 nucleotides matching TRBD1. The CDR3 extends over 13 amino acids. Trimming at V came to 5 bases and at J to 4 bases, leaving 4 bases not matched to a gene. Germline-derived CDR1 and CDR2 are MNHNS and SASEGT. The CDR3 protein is CASSPRDSYGYTF. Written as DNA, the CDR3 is TGTGCCAGCAGTCCCCGGGACAGCTATGGCTACACCTTC.

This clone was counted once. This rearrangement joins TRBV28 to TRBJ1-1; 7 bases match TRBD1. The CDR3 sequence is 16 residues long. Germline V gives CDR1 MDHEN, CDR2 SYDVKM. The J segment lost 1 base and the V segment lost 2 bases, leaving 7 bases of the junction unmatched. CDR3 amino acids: CASSLRQGVRNTEAFF. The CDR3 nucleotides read TGTGCCAGCAGTTTACGGCAGGGGGTTAGGAACACTGAAGCTTTCTTT.